This T cell receptor beta chain was observed in a study of post-analysis software for immune sequencing data. Whole-study results and caveats: When patients were compared with controls, 5 or 6 TRBV segments were more frequent, TRBV5-6, TRBV5-1 and TRBV20-1 among them. Controls significantly exceeded multiple sclerosis patients in normalized Chao1 diversity.

This clonotype showed up just once. The antigen is not known. cDNA libraries of TCR beta carried unique molecular identifiers. Input populations of roughly 1 to 11 million T cells gave rise to roughly 500,000 cDNA molecules. TCRdb reprocessed the PCR reads via MiXCR and lists one record per CDR3 protein. The data hold about 770,000 distinct CDR3 sequences, with about 45% observed a single time. From germline, CDR1 is SNHLY and CDR2 FYNNEI. This CDR3 is 13 amino acids long. Trimming left V 7 bases short and J 0 bases short, with 7 bases between. This chain connects TRBV2 to TRBJ1-5; no definite D call. The sequencing sample was made of blood. The source is a girl aged 5 to 17 with multiple sclerosis. CDR3 nucleotide sequence: TGTGCCAGCAAGGGAGATAGCAATCAGCCCCAGCATTTT. Its protein is CASKGDSNQPQHF.